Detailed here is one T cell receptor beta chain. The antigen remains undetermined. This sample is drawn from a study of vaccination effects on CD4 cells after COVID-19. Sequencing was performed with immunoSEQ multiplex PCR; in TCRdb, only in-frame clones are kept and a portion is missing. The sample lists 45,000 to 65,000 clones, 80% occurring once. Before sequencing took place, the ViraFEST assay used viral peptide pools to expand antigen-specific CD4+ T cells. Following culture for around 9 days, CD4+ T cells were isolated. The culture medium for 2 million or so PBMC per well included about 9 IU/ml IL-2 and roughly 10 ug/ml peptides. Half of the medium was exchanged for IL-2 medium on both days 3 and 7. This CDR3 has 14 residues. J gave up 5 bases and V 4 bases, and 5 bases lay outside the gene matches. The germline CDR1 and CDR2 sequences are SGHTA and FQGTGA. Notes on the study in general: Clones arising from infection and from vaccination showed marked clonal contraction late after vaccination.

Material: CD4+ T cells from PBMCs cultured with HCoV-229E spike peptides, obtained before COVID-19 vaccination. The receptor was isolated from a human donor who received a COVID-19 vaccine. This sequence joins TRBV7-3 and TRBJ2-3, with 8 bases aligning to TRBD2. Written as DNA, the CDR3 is TGTGCCAGCAGCTACGGGGGGGCCGGAGATACGCAGTATTTT. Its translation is CASSYGGAGDTQYF.